Detailed here is one T cell receptor beta chain. The data stem from a study of T cell clones after liver transplantation. Profiling relied on immunoSEQ multiplex PCR, and the TCRdb table lists in-frame clones only, not all of them. Altogether roughly 72,000 clones are present, 80% to 90% being singletons, with the ten largest covering around 2%. The source of this sequence is a human patient who received a liver transplant. Some T cells may have come from the graft donor. The input for sequencing was CD4+ T cells from blood, taken 48 to 50 months after liver transplant.

The CDR3 loop reads CASSTRQGDSYGYTF. The CDR3 bases are TGTGCCAGCAGTACGAGACAGGGGGATAGCTATGGCTACACCTTC. The J gene is TRBJ1-2, the V gene TRBV5-4, with 9 bases lining up with TRBD1. With V trimmed by 5 bases and J by 4 bases, 9 bases remained unmatched. CDR1 and CDR2 (germline): SGHNT, YYREEE (reference sequence). The CDR3 runs 15 residues.